This T cell receptor (beta chain) was identified during a study of blood T cells in healthy people across ages. General study results and limits: It was held that the diversity estimates obtained from one million T cells were underestimates.

Healthy Caucasian individuals from Russia aged roughly 6 to 95 were enrolled as donors. CDR1 is SNHLY and CDR2 is FYNNEI in the germline V gene. V lost 1 base and J lost 9, with 7 bases in between. CDR3 length equals 13 residues. PCR was performed a second time for about 7 to 11 cycles using a sample-barcoded 5' primer and a J-beta primer mix. Via MiXCR, TCRdb re-called the 5' RACE reads, giving one row per CDR3 protein. The data hold 1.5 million to 2 million distinct CDR3 sequences, with about 49% observed a single time. For this clonotype: Antigen: not known.

The chain links TRBV2 to TRBJ1-6; D gene ambiguous. Specimen: blood. This TCR derives from a woman in her thirties or forties in good health. This chain's CDR3 is CASSEGPGSPLHF. The CDR3 DNA is TGTGCCAGCAGTGAAGGGCCTGGTTCACCCCTCCACTTT.